This T cell receptor beta chain was recovered during a study of T cell responses to AZD1222 COVID-19 vaccine. Study-level information: Second-dose groups at about 4 or about 12 weeks were pooled. Whole-study results and caveats: Targeting of unmutated variant regions was reportedly seen in nearly half of spike-specific TCRs. Baseline seropositives among AZD1222 recipients totaled only 5 to 7. Increases in Spike-specific TCR breadth and depth were seen after two AZD1222 doses.

The protocol was immunoSEQ multiplex PCR, while the TCRdb copy is restricted to in-frame clones and leaves out a portion. Counted here are more than 110,000 clones, about 87% occurring once; the ten biggest clones make up about 5.9%. In regard to this clone: Its specificity is unknown.

CDR1 is SEHNR and CDR2 is FQNEAQ in the germline V gene (reference sequence). The CDR3 contains 19 residues. Germline trimming cut 4 bases from V and 0 bases from J; bases unmatched to any gene: 13. The chain joins TRBV7-9 to TRBJ2-7, with 12 nucleotides matching TRBD2. The sample consisted of peripheral blood, taken on day 0 of AZD1222 vaccination. The sequence derives from an adult in good health. CDR3 in DNA: TGTGCCAGCAGCTCGATGACTAGCGGGAGTAACGGGGGCTCCTACGAGCAGTACTTC. Translation: CASSSMTSGSNGGSYEQYF.